This T cell receptor beta chain was retrieved from a study of blood T cell repertoires in COVID-19. Study-level information: T cells, B-cell-depleted T cells, or PBMCs supplied cDNA or gDNA.

As originally analysed: Reference gene primer amplification in the assay estimated nucleated cell counts. Clones were sequenced by immunoSEQ multiplex PCR, and TCRdb holds only the in-frame ones, with some missing. V, J and clone size derive from that table, while D and trimming were established from the DNA sequence. The sample has 100,000 or so clones; 72% are singletons. This CDR3 has 12 residues. From germline, CDR1 is LGHNA and CDR2 YSLEER. V was pared by 4 bases and J by 8 bases, with 2 bases of the junction left unmatched. The material sequenced was peripheral blood. The clonotype was recovered from a woman older than 75 with acute or convalescent COVID-19. The V and J genes are TRBV4-3 and TRBJ2-1; TRBD1 matches at 7 bases. The CDR3: CASSPTGHEQFF. In nucleotides, the CDR3 is TGCGCCAGCAGCCCGACAGGGCATGAGCAGTTCTTC.